This entry describes one T cell receptor (beta chain). This sample is part of a study of T cells in tumors after PD-1 blockade. Generated by immunoSEQ multiplex PCR, the TCRdb table keeps only in-frame clones and is missing some. The sample yields fewer than 40,000 clones, approximately 70% seen once. In germline, CDR1 is MNHEY, CDR2 SVGAGI. The CDR3 totals 14 residues. V was pared by 6 bases and J by 8 bases, with 6 bases of the junction left unmatched. The sequence came from a human donor with basal cell carcinoma. The genes are TRBV6-5 and TRBJ1-4; TRBD1 matches at 10 bases. Sequenced material: PBMCs, taken after anti-PD-1 treatment. The CDR3: CASRRQGAYEKLFF. In DNA, the CDR3 is TGTGCCAGCAGAAGACAGGGGGCGTACGAAAAACTGTTTTTT.